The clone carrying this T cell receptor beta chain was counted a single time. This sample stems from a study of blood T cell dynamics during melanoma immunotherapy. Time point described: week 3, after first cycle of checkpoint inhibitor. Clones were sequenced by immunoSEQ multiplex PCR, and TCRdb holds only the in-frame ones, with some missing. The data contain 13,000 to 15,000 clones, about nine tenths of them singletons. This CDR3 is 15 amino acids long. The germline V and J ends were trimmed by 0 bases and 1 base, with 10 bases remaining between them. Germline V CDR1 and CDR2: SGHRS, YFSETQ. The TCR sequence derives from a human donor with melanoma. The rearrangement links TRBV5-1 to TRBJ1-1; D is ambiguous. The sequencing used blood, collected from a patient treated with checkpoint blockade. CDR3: CASSLDGRPNTEAFF. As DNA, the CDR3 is TGCGCCAGCAGCTTGGATGGAAGGCCGAACACTGAAGCTTTCTTT.